Reported below is one T cell receptor beta chain. What it binds is not known. This specimen belongs to a study of T cell responses to AZD1222 COVID-19 vaccine. Study observations and caveats: Variant regions that are unmutated are reportedly the target of nearly half of spike-specific TCRs. Donors were mostly white British, more females; clonal diversity possibly underestimated. Repertoire collection took place solely once the T cell response had peaked. Spike as a whole was targeted by vaccine-associated CD4 TCRs, dominant at 160-218 and 743-854.

Method: immunoSEQ multiplex PCR; TCRdb's copy keeps in-frame clones and lacks some. Altogether some 150,000 clones are present, over 90% being singletons, with the ten largest covering approximately 1.6%. The specimen comprised peripheral blood, sampled on day 0 of AZD1222 vaccination. The receptor comes from an adult in good health.

The CDR3 nucleotides read TGTGCCAGCAGTTTATCCCCCTTCGGCCCCTACGAGCAGTACTTC. Protein: CASSLSPFGPYEQYF. The V and J genes are TRBV27 and TRBJ2-7; D remains ambiguous. CDR1 MNHEY and CDR2 SMNVEV come from the germline V gene (reference sequence). The CDR3 is 15 residues long. V was trimmed by 0 bases and J by 2 bases, leaving 11 bases between them.